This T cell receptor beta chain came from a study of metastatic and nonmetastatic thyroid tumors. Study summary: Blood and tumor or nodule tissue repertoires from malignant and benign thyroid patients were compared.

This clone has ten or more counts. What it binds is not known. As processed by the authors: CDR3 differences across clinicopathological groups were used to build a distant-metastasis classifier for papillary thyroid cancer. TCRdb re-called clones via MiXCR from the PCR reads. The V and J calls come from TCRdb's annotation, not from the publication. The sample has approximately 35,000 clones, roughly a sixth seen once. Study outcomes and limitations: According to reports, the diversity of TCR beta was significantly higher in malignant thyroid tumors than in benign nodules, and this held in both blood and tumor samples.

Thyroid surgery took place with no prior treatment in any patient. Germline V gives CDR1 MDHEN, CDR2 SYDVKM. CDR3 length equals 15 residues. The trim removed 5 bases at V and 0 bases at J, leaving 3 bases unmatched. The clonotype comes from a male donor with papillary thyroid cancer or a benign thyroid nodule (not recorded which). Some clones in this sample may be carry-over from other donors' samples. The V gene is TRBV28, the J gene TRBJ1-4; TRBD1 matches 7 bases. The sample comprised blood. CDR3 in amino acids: CASSLGGSTNEKLFF. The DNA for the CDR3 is TGTGCCAGCAGTCTAGGGGGCTCAACTAATGAAAAACTGTTTTTT. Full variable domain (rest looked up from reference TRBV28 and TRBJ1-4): DVKVTQSSRYLVKRTGEKVFLECVQDMDHENMFWYRQDPGLGLRLIYFSYDVKMKEKGDIPEGYSVSREKKERFSLILESASTNQTSMYLCASSLGGSTNEKLFFGSGTQLSVL.